The TCR beta chain described here comes from a study of siplizumab effects on memory and regulatory T cells. This CDR3 has 15 residues. Per germline, CDR1 SNHLY and CDR2 FYNNEI. V was shortened by 8 bases and J by 1 base, with 15 bases between the two germline ends. A remark on this clone: What it binds is not known.

Study-level results: Naive T cells looked more diverse than memory cells and looked like major alloresponse contributors. The suppressive capacity of proliferating Tregs from siplizumab cultures remained unconfirmed.

Here immunoSEQ multiplex PCR was the method, and the copy in TCRdb shows in-frame clones only, minus some. The sample has more than 95,000 clones; approximately 94% are singletons. The gene calls are TRBV2 and TRBJ2-1; weak D call: TRBD2 (5 bases). Specimen: non-Treg CD4+ T cells sorted from blood. This TCR was recovered from a human donor in good health. This chain's CDR3 is CASAEDRGSYNEQFF. The CDR3 nucleotides are TGTGCCAGCGCGGAGGACCGCGGGTCCTACAATGAGCAGTTCTTC.